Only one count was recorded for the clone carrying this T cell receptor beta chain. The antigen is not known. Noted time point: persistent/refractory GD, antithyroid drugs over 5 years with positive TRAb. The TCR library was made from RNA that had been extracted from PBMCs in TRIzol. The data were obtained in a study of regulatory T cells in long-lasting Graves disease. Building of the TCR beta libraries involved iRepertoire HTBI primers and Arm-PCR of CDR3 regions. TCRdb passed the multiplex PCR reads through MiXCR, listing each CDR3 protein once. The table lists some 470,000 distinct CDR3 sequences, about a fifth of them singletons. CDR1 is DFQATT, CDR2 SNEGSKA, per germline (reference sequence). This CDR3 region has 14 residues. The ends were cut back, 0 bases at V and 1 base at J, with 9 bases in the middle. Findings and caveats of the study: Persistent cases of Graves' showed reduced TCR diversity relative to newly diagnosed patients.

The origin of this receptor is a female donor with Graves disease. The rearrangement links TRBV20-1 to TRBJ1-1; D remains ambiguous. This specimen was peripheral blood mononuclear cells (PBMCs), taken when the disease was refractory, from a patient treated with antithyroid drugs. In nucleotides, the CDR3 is TGCAGTGCTAGAGATGTGGAAGGGAACACTGAAGCTTTCTTT. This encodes CSARDVEGNTEAFF.